This T cell receptor beta chain was captured by sequencing in a study of cytomegalovirus exposure and HLA in healthy donors (dated by TCRdb to 2016 to 2017). About the investigation overall: According to an earlier analysis of 587 of the donors, some 180 million T cells yielded roughly 110 million unique TCR beta sequences and approximately 300 Gb of sequence data. In a later genetic analysis, genome-wide SNP genotypes for about 65% of the roughly 700 donors were used, and that subset was treated as a discovery cohort. The study was designed to test whether signatures of past pathogen exposure could be identified by cataloging public T cell receptors. An early release covering over 500 HLA-typed donors comprised roughly 300 gigabases of sequencing data and 85 million or so unique TCR sequences. Besides the first cohort of under 700 subjects, a separate validation cohort made up of over 100 different subjects was used. The number of donors typed differed by locus, with 629-630 for A, B, C, DRB1 and DQB1, approximately 500 for DQA1, 606 for DPA1, and over 400 for DPB1. Of the roughly 430 genotyped donors, 65% to 90% fell in the genetic ancestry cluster associated with self-reported Caucasian donors. Roughly 5 DR-DQ haplotypes were handled as single units for association and clustering, since linkage in the cohort was strong. The study used immunosequencing to profile the T cell repertoires of 600 to 850 subjects and linked those repertoires to cytomegalovirus serostatus. A later analysis re-examined previously published TCR beta repertoires from hundreds of donors and added high-resolution HLA genotyping to investigate patterns of TCR occurrence. HLA typing covered class I and class II loci at four-digit resolution. In the later analysis, no new phenotypic data were used to find candidate immune exposures; instead, reliance was placed on TCR beta sequences and their occurrence across donors. All discovery cohort repertoires had been generated on a single sequencing platform. To decide whether each TCR beta V gene segment behaved as functional or pseudogenic, an earlier analysis of some 600 of the donors relied on high-throughput TCR beta sequencing. Across around 400 genotyped donors of the cohort, an average of roughly 230,000 unique TCR beta nucleotide sequences per donor were sequenced, and about a sixth of those sequences were non-productive. Donor age, sex, ethnicity and CMV serostatus were compiled alongside the repertoire data. High-throughput TCR immunosequencing, statistical association of individual TCRs with disease status, and machine learning were combined to predict cytomegalovirus infection status.

Overall results and qualifications from the work: When HLA alleles, especially DR and DQ, strongly co-occurred, TCR associations were difficult to assign to individual alleles. Because counts were too low, about 18 rarely observed V segments, including chromosome 9 orphons, were excluded from the earlier analysis of 587 of the donors. A further reported finding was that TCR beta sequences accurately predicted the HLA-A and HLA-B alleles for most subjects in the first cohort. A total of 150 to 200 TCR beta chains were listed by the study as associated with cytomegalovirus. Linkage disequilibrium might explain the correlated functional status among segregating V segments, but an unknown experimental factor could not be excluded. It was suggested by the authors that the approach could potentially be generalized to other disease states and immunological phenotypes. Most TCR sequences were seen in very few donors, while some public TCRs were found in many individuals. A few of the identified cytomegalovirus-associated TCR beta chains were confirmed in vitro to be specific for cytomegalovirus antigens. An association between a missense DCLRE1C variant and V-gene and J-gene trimming of TCR beta chains was found in a later genetic analysis and replicated in an independent cohort. A cluster of highly shared sequence variants was judged likely to be a technical artifact of the sequencing pipeline. According to a later analysis, parvovirus B19, influenza, CMV and Epstein-Barr virus appeared linked to several top co-occurrence clusters. The only immune exposure information available for the cohort was CMV serostatus. Compared with equally common non-associated chains, HLA-associated TCR beta chains in a later analysis were more clonally expanded and had lower generation probabilities. Because HLA typing was missing for some donors at each locus, association tests included only the typed subset. In both the original and validation cohorts, the classifier was reported to diagnose cytomegalovirus status with high specificity and sensitivity. An earlier analysis of some 560 of the donors showed that most TCR beta V segments appeared in productive rearrangements either about 87% or about 30% of the time, which broadly matched IMGT annotations. The 87-base-pair reads could not distinguish some IMGT-functional V segments, including TRBV6-2 and TRBV6-3, so those segments were excluded. The cohort was sequenced for TCR beta chains only, and without alpha or paired-chain data the features that could be detected were limited. A later analysis found that most CMV-associated TCR beta chains appeared HLA-restricted, with HLA associations seemingly driven largely by CMV exposure. According to a later analysis, TCR association rates differed among HLA loci, with DRB1 alleles showing the most associated TCRs and HLA-C alleles showing the fewest. In a later genetic analysis, fewer N-insertions in productive TCRs were reported among donors in an Asian-associated ancestry cluster than the roughly 640-donor mean. The presence/absence analyses assumed that sequencing depth was roughly uniform across donors, and that assumption may not be true. A later analysis associated 15,000 to 20,000 TCR beta sequences with specific HLA alleles at a false discovery rate of 0.05.

Details on this clone: Its antigen has not been determined. No base quality values were provided; no much bigger clone lies one nucleotide off.

The cohort consisted of approximately 670 healthy bone marrow donors. At the time of sampling, all cohort members were nominally healthy, though unrecorded immune exposures were likely present. The donor tested CMV seronegative, placing the donor among the 352 seronegative members of the cohort. Each donor provided a peripheral blood sample, and peripheral blood mononuclear cells were used for TCR beta sequencing. Genomic DNA was extracted from the blood cell samples with the Qiagen DNeasy Blood Extraction Kit. The protocol used for the library was the immunoSEQ multiplex PCR assay. For the multiplex PCR, a mixture combining 60 forward primers for TCR Vbeta segments and 13 reverse primers for TCR Jbeta segments was used. Amplification of the CDR3 region of rearranged TCR beta genes was performed with a multiplex PCR assay on genomic DNA. The amplified TCR beta libraries were sequenced on the Illumina HiSeq System as 87-base-pair reads. Regarding the original processing steps: In a later analysis, tens of millions of unique TCR beta chains were counted across the 500 to 700 repertoires, and around 10 million of these chains were shared by at least two donors. To remove PCR and sequencing errors, raw reads were error-corrected and collapsed into unique sequences using a nearest-neighbor algorithm that merged closely related sequences. Alignment of CDR3 sequences to IMGT reference sequences was used to assign V, D and J gene segments. For a sequence to be retained, a match of at least six nucleotides to both a V gene segment and a J gene segment was required. Rearrangements were classified as productive when the CDR3 lacked stop codons and remained in frame with V and J, and all other rearrangements were classified as non-productive. Following IMGT convention, CDR3 was defined as the stretch from the second conserved V-encoded cysteine up to the conserved J-encoded phenylalanine. The earlier analysis of 587 of the donors excluded any sequence lacking an unambiguous match to a single V gene segment. An earlier analysis of over 450 of the donors classified V segments as functional when productive rearrangements were above 56.7% and as segregating when the standard deviation between donors was above 5%. A statistical classification framework was built for diagnosing cytomegalovirus status from the catalog of TCR beta chain sequences. In a later analysis, V and J genes were assigned by comparing TCR nucleotide sequences against IMGT/GENE-DB human TR gene sequences. In a later analysis, CDR3 sequences and most-parsimonious VDJ recombination scenarios were assigned using the TCRdist pipeline. In a later analysis, every TCR beta chain was defined by the combination of its CDR3 amino acid sequence and its V-gene family, and reads without a unique V-gene family were dropped. As a way to deal with suspected cross-contamination and a sequencing artifact, a later analysis dropped under 600 nucleotide sequences that were highly shared and had low generation probability. In a later analysis, a clonal expansion index for each public chain was calculated from normalized within-repertoire ranks of inferred template counts. A later analysis computed generation probabilities with a VDJ recombination model fitted to out-of-frame rearrangements, and checked the results against IGoR. Hypergeometric tests were used in a later analysis to score TCR-TCR, TCR-HLA and TCR-CMV co-occurrence, with a repertoire-size bias correction applied to the TCR pairs. A later analysis estimated false discovery rates by permuting HLA or CMV assignments 20 times. In a later analysis, co-occurring TCRs were grouped with DBSCAN, and TCRdist sequence similarity was added when clustering was performed within HLA-allele-positive subsets. Co-occurrence clustering excluded repertoires with fewer than 30,000 or more than 120,000 public chains, plus five with anomalous nucleotide sharing. Sourced from immuneACCESS, this table was stored by TCRdb with only in-frame sequences that have V and J called. A share of the clones is absent; for the studies checked, an unresolved V gene accounts for under half, and the remainder has no known explanation. V and J calls and clone size are those listed in that table; D and trimming were worked out from the DNA. For this sample the table gives approximately 77,000 clones, of which over 70% were detected only once. The ten top clones hold 7% to 9% of the sample.

From its cysteine to its phenylalanine, the CDR3 spans 15 amino acids. Just the 45-base CDR3 DNA is kept, in frame starting at base 1. At the junction V is shortened by 0 bases and J by 5 bases; bases outside the gene matches: 5. CDR1 is given as SGHRS and CDR2 as YFSETQ, both from the germline V gene. The rearrangement joined TRBV5-1 to TRBJ2-7; 10 central bases correspond to TRBD1. The receptor's source is a middle-aged woman in good health and CMV-seronegative. Source material: PBMCs. The CDR3 region: CASSLGTGGSNEQYF. The sequence in DNA is TGCGCCAGCAGCTTGGGGACAGGGGGTAGCAACGAGCAGTACTTC.